These 15 T cell receptor beta chains came from one sample sequenced in a study of blood T cell repertoires in COVID-19. Sequencing was performed with immunoSEQ multiplex PCR; in TCRdb, only in-frame clones are kept and a portion is missing. The table shows about 88,000 clones, with approximately 90% occurring only once. The sample was peripheral blood. Receptors were obtained from a woman older than 75 with acute or convalescent COVID-19.

This clone was counted a single time. The rearrangement links TRBV2 to TRBJ2-5; D not resolved. Trimming took off 7 bases at V and 2 bases at J, with 11 bases between the two ends. Per germline, CDR1 SNHLY and CDR2 FYNNEI. CDR3 length equals 13 residues. The CDR3, as DNA: TGTGCCAGCACGCTGATCAGGCAAGAGACCCAGTACTTC. This translates into CASTLIRQETQYF. The complete variable domain, with remaining parts taken from reference TRBV2 and TRBJ2-5, reads EPEVTQTPSHQVTQMGQEVILRCVPISNHLYFYWYRQILGQKVEFLVSFYNNEISEKSEIFDDQFSVERPDGSNFTLKIRSTKLEDSAMYFCASTLIRQETQYFGPGTRLLVL.

The chain joins TRBV3-1 (or the pseudogene TRBV3-2) to TRBJ2-7, with 7 bases matching TRBD1. Germline CDR1 is LGHDT and CDR2 is YNNKEL (reference sequence). The ends lost 4 bases at V and 3 bases at J; junction bases unmatched: 12. This CDR3 is 16 amino acids long. The CDR3 protein is CASSRTTGVGGYEQYF. CDR3 coding DNA: TGTGCCAGCAGCCGCACAACAGGGGTAGGCGGCTACGAGCAGTACTTC.

This clone was seen a handful of times. The rearrangement links TRBV6-5 to TRBJ1-2; D is unclear. The CDR3 is 14 residues long. V was pared by 4 bases and J by 5 bases, with 14 bases between. Germline-derived CDR1 and CDR2 are MNHEY and SVGAGI. CDR3 DNA: TGTGCCAGCAGTTTGACGGGAGGTTGGTATGGCTACACCTTC. Amino acids: CASSLTGGWYGYTF.

Note on this clone: Sequence at one end of the junction differs from germline and may be a read error. The chain recombines TRBV11-1 with TRBJ1-4; the match to TRBD1 covers 7 bases. This CDR3 contains 14 residues. Germline V lookup: CDR1 SGHAT, CDR2 FQDESV (reference sequence). CDR3 DNA: TGTGCCAGCAGCCCGGACAGGCCTAATGAAAACCTGTTTTTT. It translates to CASSPDRPNENLFF.

The CDR3 protein is CASSQSGGVYNEQFF. The CDR3 nucleotides are TGTGCCAGCAGTCAAAGCGGGGGGGTTTACAATGAGCAGTTCTTC. V and J are TRBV27 and TRBJ2-1, with 10 nucleotides matching TRBD2. Germline V gives CDR1 MNHEY, CDR2 SMNVEV (reference sequence). With 5 bases clipped from V and 4 bases from J, the junction kept 5 bases outside the gene matches. The CDR3 covers 15 residues.

This chain connects TRBV6-2 or TRBV6-3 to TRBJ1-1, with D possibly matching TRBD1 (5 bases). The V end was cut by 4 bases, the J end by 8 bases, with 8 bases between. CDR3 length: 11 residues. Germline values: CDR1 MNHEY, CDR2 SVGEGT. The CDR3 spells CASSFDREAFF. CDR3 sequence (DNA): TGTGCCAGCAGTTTCGACAGAGAAGCTTTCTTT.

A single count supports this clone. The chain's CDR3 is CATAIPAGGSYNEQFF. CDR3 coding DNA: TGTGCCACCGCAATTCCCGCAGGGGGTTCCTACAATGAGCAGTTCTTC. The chain has TRBV27 and TRBJ2-1; 7 bases fit TRBD1. V trimming: 10 bases; J trimming: 1 base; junction bases outside the gene matches: 13. CDR1 is MNHEY, CDR2 SMNVEV, per germline (reference sequence). This CDR3 region has 16 residues.

This chain uses TRBV4-3 with TRBJ1-1, with unresolved D. Trimming left V 0 bases short and J 1 base short, with 6 bases between. Germline values: CDR1 LGHNA, CDR2 YSLEER. This CDR3 has 14 amino acids. CDR3 amino acids: CASSQDTGNTEAFF. In DNA, the CDR3 is TGCGCCAGCAGCCAAGATACTGGGAACACTGAAGCTTTCTTT.

J is TRBJ2-4 and V is TRBV4-3, with 10 bases aligning to TRBD1. From germline, CDR1 is LGHNA and CDR2 YSLEER. Trimming took 1 base from V and 9 from J; bases not matched to a gene: 6. The CDR3 runs to 15 residues. For the CDR3, the DNA is TGCGCCAGCAGCCAAGCCGGGACAGGGGTTGCCATTCAGTACTTC. It translates to CASSQAGTGVAIQYF.

The chain has TRBV6-5 and TRBJ1-2; tentatively, D is TRBD1 (5 bases). This CDR3 is 15 amino acids long. Trimming removed 4 bases from V and 8 bases from J, with 20 bases in between. CDR1 and CDR2 from the germline V gene are MNHEY and SVGAGI. The chain's CDR3 is CASSSDSRTFGGYTF. CDR3 in DNA: TGTGCCAGCAGTTCGGATAGCCGGACATTCGGCGGCTACACCTTC.

V is TRBV6-5 and J is TRBJ2-7, with D possibly TRBD2 on 5 matching bases. The CDR3 runs to 14 residues. Germline loops: CDR1 MNHEY, CDR2 SVGAGI. Trimming left V 6 bases short and J 2 bases short, with 14 bases between. Here the CDR3 DNA reads TGTGCCAGCAGCTCCGGGGTAGGAGCCTACGAGCAGTACTTC. Translated, it gives CASSSGVGAYEQYF.

The V call is TRBV7-9, the J call TRBJ1-4, with D possibly TRBD1 on 5 matching bases. From germline, CDR1 is SEHNR and CDR2 FQNEAQ (reference sequence). The V end was cut by 8 bases, the J end by 0 bases, with 7 bases between. This CDR3 has 13 residues. CDR3 in amino acids: CASQGTTNEKLFF. CDR3 bases: TGTGCCAGCCAGGGTACAACTAATGAAAAACTGTTTTTT.

This chain joins TRBV6-5 and TRBJ2-7, with TRBD1 matching 8 bases. Looked up from germline, CDR1 is MNHEY and CDR2 is SVGAGI. The CDR3 runs to 15 residues. V gave up 0 bases and J gave up 3 bases; unmatched junction bases: 4. The CDR3 sequence: CASSYSGTGNYEQYF. For the CDR3, the DNA is TGTGCCAGCAGTTACTCGGGGACAGGAAACTACGAGCAGTACTTC.

J is TRBJ2-5 and V is TRBV5-1; 11 nucleotides line up with TRBD1. CDR3 length equals 16 residues. CDR1 is SGHRS, CDR2 YFSETQ, per germline. Trimming cost V 4 bases and J 0 bases; bases outside gene matches: 5. The CDR3 is CASSPGTGGYQETQYF. The CDR3 region has the DNA TGCGCCAGCAGCCCGGGGACAGGGGGGTACCAAGAGACCCAGTACTTC.

The rearrangement joins TRBV9 to TRBJ2-2; D perhaps matches TRBD2 (5 bases). V shed 3 bases and J shed 3 bases, with 15 bases lying between them. Germline values: CDR1 SGDLS, CDR2 YYNGEE. CDR3 length equals 16 residues. This CDR3 reads CASSAGISDYTGELFF. CDR3 sequence (DNA): TGTGCCAGCAGCGCCGGGATATCCGATTACACCGGGGAGCTGTTTTTT.